The sequence of this T cell receptor (beta chain) was determined in a study of blood T cell repertoires in COVID-19. The sample holds one count of this clone. The assay was immunoSEQ multiplex PCR, and TCRdb's table has in-frame clones only and misses some. The repertoire holds more than 60,000 clones, with 74% as singletons. Sequenced material: peripheral blood. This receptor was taken from a human donor with acute or convalescent COVID-19. The donor label of this sample is uncertain.

CDR3 DNA sequence: TGCAGCGTTCCGACGTCGGGAGGAGATACGCAGTATTTT. This encodes CSVPTSGGDTQYF. The rearrangement joins TRBV29-1 to TRBJ2-3, with TRBD2 matching over 7 bases. The V gene end was trimmed by 5 bases and the J gene end by 5 bases; junction bases not matched to a gene: 7. The CDR3 spans 13 residues. Germline V lookup: CDR1 SQVTM, CDR2 ANQGSEA.